This T cell receptor (beta chain) was sequenced for a study of early T cells in non-severe SARS-CoV-2 infection. Looking at the study overall: Bulk RNA isolated from unsorted whole blood underwent sequencing; chains were not paired.

Germline lookup yields CDR1 SQVTM and CDR2 ANQGSEA. The CDR3 has 16 residues. The ends lost 8 bases at V and 8 bases at J; junction bases unmatched: 18. Unique molecular identifiers tagged individual cDNA molecules. A single record per CDR3 protein comes from TCRdb applying MiXCR to the 5' RACE reads. The sample holds 95,000 to 100,000 distinct CDR3 sequences, around 13% seen once. The TCR comes from an adult who was a healthcare worker with PCR-confirmed SARS-CoV-2 infection or an uninfected control (not recorded which). The specimen sequenced was whole blood. This chain connects TRBV29-1 to TRBJ1-4; 9 bases are shared with TRBD1. This CDR3 reads CSPKLTPGQGGEKLFF. In nucleotides, the CDR3 is TGCAGCCCTAAATTAACCCCGGGACAGGGAGGAGAAAAACTGTTTTTT.